Below, one T cell receptor (beta chain) is given with its context. The data stem from a study of blood T cell repertoires in COVID-19. Study-wide background: Acute and convalescent COVID-19 specimens originated in the United States, Italy and Spain. Sample material is recorded as cDNA or gDNA derived from T cells, B-cell-depleted T cells, or PBMCs.

The CDR3 consists of 15 residues. The J segment lost 7 bases and the V segment lost 3 bases, leaving 2 bases of the junction unmatched. CDR1 is MNHNS and CDR2 is SASEGT in the germline V gene. Original handling: Cell counts per sample came from amplifying reference gene primers. Generated by immunoSEQ multiplex PCR, the TCRdb table keeps only in-frame clones and is missing some. V and J calls and clone size are those listed in that table; D and trimming were worked out from the DNA. Counted here are around 11,000 clones, over 75% occurring once; the ten biggest clones make up about a tenth. The TCR sequence derives from a human donor in a cohort sampled during active COVID-19. The sequenced sample consisted of peripheral blood. The V and J genes are TRBV6-1 and TRBJ1-6; 11 bases fit TRBD1. In DNA, the CDR3 is TGTGCCAGCAGTGACAGGACAGGGGGCAATTCACCCCTCCACTTT. Amino acids: CASSDRTGGNSPLHF.